This entry is about one T cell receptor (beta chain). What it binds is unknown. This sample is drawn from a study of shared clonotypes between healthy human individuals. Study outcomes and limitations: Sharing across four donors was seen in 4% to 6.5% of naive CD4 clonotypes.

Germline V lookup: CDR1 LGHNA, CDR2 YNFKEQ. V was clipped by 5 bases and J by 5 bases, with 10 bases between them. The CDR3 extends over 13 amino acids. Each subset's genomic DNA was split evenly across several immunoSEQ plates. In the authors' workflow: Filtering differed for immunoSEQ, which gave only junction sequences without quality scores. Sequencing used immunoSEQ multiplex PCR; TCRdb keeps in-frame clones, though not all of them. The V and J calls and the clone size are those of that table, but D and trimming were determined from the DNA. The profile covers 2 million to 2.5 million clones, with about 90% appearing a single time and around 0.38% taken by the ten largest.

The source of this sequence is a man younger than 35 in good health. Some clones in this sample may be carry-over from other donors' samples. The chain links TRBV4-2 to TRBJ1-5, with D hard to call. Material: naive CD4+ T cells from PBMCs. Subset reported: CD45RA+ positively selected. The CDR3 DNA is TGTGCCAGCAGCTTCCCAACTGATCAGCCCCAGCATTTT. This codes for CASSFPTDQPQHF.